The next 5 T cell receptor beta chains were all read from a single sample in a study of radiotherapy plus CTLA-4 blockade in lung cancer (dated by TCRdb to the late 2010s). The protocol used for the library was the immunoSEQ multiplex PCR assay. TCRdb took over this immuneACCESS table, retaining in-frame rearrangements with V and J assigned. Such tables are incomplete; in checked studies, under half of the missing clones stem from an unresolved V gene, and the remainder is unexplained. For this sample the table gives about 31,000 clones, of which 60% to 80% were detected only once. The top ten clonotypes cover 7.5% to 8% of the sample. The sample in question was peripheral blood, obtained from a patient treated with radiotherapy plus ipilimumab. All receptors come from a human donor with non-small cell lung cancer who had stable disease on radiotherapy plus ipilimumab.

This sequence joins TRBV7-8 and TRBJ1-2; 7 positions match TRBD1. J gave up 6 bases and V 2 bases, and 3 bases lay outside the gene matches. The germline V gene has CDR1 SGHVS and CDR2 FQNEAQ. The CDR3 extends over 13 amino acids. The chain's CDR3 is CASSLPTGNGYTF. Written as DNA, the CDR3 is TGTGCCAGCAGCTTACCGACAGGGAATGGCTACACCTTC.

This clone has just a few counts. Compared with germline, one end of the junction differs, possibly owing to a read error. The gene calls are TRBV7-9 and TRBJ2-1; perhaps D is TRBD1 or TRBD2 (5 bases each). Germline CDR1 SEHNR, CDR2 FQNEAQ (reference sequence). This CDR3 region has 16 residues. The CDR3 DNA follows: TGTGCCAGCAGCTCAACCGGGACCCATGACTACTATGAGCAGTTCTTC. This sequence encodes CASSSTGTHDYYEQFF.

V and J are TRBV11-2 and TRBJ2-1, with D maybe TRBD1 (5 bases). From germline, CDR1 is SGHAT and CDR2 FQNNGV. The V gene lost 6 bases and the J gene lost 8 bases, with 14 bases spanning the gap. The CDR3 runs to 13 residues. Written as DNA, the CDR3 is TGTGCCAGCAGTTATAGGGGTGGGGATGAGCAGTTCTTC. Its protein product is CASSYRGGDEQFF. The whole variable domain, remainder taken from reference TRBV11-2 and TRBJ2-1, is EAGVAQSPRYKIIEKRQSVAFWCNPISGHATLYWYQQILGQGPKLLIQFQNNGVVDDSQLPKDRFSAERLKGVDSTLKIQPAKLEDSAVYLCASSYRGGDEQFFGPGTRLTVL.

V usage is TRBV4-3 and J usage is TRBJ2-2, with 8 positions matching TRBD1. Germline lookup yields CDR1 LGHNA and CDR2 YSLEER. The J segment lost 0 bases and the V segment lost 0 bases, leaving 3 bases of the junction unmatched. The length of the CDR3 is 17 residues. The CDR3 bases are TGCGCCAGCAGCCAAGATCAGGGGGCTACGAACACCGGGGAGCTGTTTTTT. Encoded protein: CASSQDQGATNTGELFF.

This CDR3 is CASSMRDIKNTIYF. The CDR3 DNA reads TGTGCCAGTAGTATGCGGGACATTAAAAACACCATATATTTT. V usage is TRBV19 and J usage is TRBJ1-3, with TRBD1 as a possible D gene (6 bases). This CDR3 spans 14 amino acids. V was clipped by 3 bases and J by 6 bases, with 12 bases between them. Germline lookup yields CDR1 LNHDA and CDR2 SQIVND (reference sequence).